These 2 T cell receptor beta chains share one sample of origin, sequenced in a study of T-cell reconstitution after alpha-beta-depleted transplantation in children. This sample's TCRbeta library carried unique molecular identifier barcodes. TCRdb redid the calling of the PCR reads with MiXCR, one entry per CDR3 protein. This repertoire shows 550,000 to 800,000 distinct CDR3 sequences, around 12% found once; its top ten account for approximately 0.8%. The material sequenced was PBMCs, taken before TCRalphabeta/CD19-depleted stem cell transplant. Receptor source: a girl aged 2-10 years with congenital amegakaryocytic thrombocytopenia, due to receive a stem cell transplant.

This clonotype was counted many times. The V and J genes are TRBV24-1 and TRBJ2-1, with D perhaps TRBD1 (6 bases). The CDR3 has 14 amino acids. Trimming pared 3 bases from V and 8 bases from J, leaving 13 bases between. CDR1 and CDR2 (germline): KGHDR, SFDVKD. This chain's CDR3 is CATSDRTALDEQFF. The CDR3 DNA is TGTGCCACCAGTGATCGGACAGCCTTGGATGAGCAGTTCTTC.

This clonotype has just a few counts. This chain links TRBV28 with TRBJ2-7; D is undetermined. Trimming removed 6 bases at V and 3 bases at J, with 15 bases between. The V gene's germline CDR1 is MDHEN and CDR2 SYDVKM. The CDR3 spans 14 residues. The CDR3 here is CASSPKRYHYEQYF. CDR3 in DNA: TGTGCCAGCAGCCCTAAAAGGTACCACTACGAGCAGTACTTC.